Listed below are T cell receptor beta chains from one sample, sequenced in a study of regulatory T cells in long-lasting Graves disease. TCRdb fed the multiplex PCR reads into MiXCR, producing one record per CDR3 protein. Of 400,000 or so distinct CDR3 sequences in the sample, about 20% are singletons; the top ten hold under 25%. This specimen consisted of peripheral blood mononuclear cells (PBMCs), obtained when the disease was refractory, from a patient treated with antithyroid drugs. The receptors stem from a female donor with Graves disease. Both conserved end residues are part of each CDR3. D genes are given only for firm matches. For some rows the clone size is stated as once, few or many, or as a class when expanded; others skip it.

j_call v_call d_call clone_size cdr3_aa cdr3_nt
TRBJ2-2 TRBV20-1 NA many CSARDHSGLVFF TGCAGTGCTAGAGATCACAGCGGCTTGGTGTTTTTT
TRBJ2-5 TRBV2 NA many CASSEAHGLVGTQYF TGTGCCAGCAGTGAAGCGCATGGGCTTGTCGGGACCCAGTACTTC
TRBJ2-7 TRBV2 NA many CASSDHRRRYEQYF TGTGCCAGCAGTGATCACAGGAGGCGTTACGAGCAGTACTTC
TRBJ1-1 TRBV28 NA NA CASSSLTRPPGNTEAFF TGTGCCAGCAGTTCCCTGACTCGTCCGCCGGGAAACACTGAAGCTTTCTTT
TRBJ2-1 TRBV7-2 TRBD2 NA CASSLGSSGSNEQFF TGTGCCAGCAGCTTAGGTTCTAGCGGGAGCAATGAGCAGTTCTTC
TRBJ2-7 TRBV20-1 NA many CSARVNTAYEQYF TGCAGTGCTAGAGTCAACACGGCCTACGAGCAGTACTTC
TRBJ1-2 TRBV30 TRBD1 many CAWSVGTVLNYGYTF TGTGCCTGGAGTGTCGGGACAGTACTAAACTATGGCTACACCTTC
TRBJ1-3 TRBV9 NA few CASSPDSPGRNTIYF TGTGCCAGCAGCCCAGACTCTCCCGGCAGAAACACCATATATTTT
TRBJ1-4 TRBV28 NA many CASREGLDEKLFF TGTGCCAGCCGGGAGGGGCTGGATGAAAAACTGTTTTTT
TRBJ2-5 TRBV12-3/TRBV12-4 TRBD2 many CASSLATSGIETQYF TGTGCCAGCAGTTTAGCGACTAGCGGGATTGAGACCCAGTACTTC
TRBJ1-1 TRBV12-3/TRBV12-4 TRBD1 many CASSFGTGGEAFF TGTGCCAGCAGTTTTGGGACAGGAGGTGAAGCTTTCTTT
TRBJ1-2 TRBV28 NA many CASTGAGTFFYGYTF TGTGCCAGCACAGGGGCAGGGACTTTCTTCTATGGCTACACCTTC
TRBJ1-1 TRBV28 NA many CASSFRPGFAAFF TGTGCCAGCAGTTTCCGGCCAGGTTTCGCAGCTTTCTTT
TRBJ2-3 TRBV27 TRBD2 NA CASSFRTPSGNRGAQYF TGTGCCAGCAGTTTCCGCACCCCTAGCGGGAATCGCGGTGCGCAGTATTTT